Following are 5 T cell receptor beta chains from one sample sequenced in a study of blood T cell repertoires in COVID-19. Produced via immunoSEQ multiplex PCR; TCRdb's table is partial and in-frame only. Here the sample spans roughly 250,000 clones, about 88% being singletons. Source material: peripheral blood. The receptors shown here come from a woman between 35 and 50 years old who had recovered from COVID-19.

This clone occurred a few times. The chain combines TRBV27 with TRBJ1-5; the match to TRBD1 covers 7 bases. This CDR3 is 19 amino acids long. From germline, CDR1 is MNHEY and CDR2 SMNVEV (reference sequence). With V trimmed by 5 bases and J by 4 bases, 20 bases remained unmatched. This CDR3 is CASSPLSPQGGASNQPQHF. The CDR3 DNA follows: TGTGCCAGCAGTCCGTTATCGCCCCAGGGGGGCGCATCAAATCAGCCCCAGCATTTT.

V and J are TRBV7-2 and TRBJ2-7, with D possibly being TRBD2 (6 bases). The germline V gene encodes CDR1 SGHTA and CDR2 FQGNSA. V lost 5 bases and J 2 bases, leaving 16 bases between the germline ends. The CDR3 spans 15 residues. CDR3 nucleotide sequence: TGTGCCAGCAGCCCCTACCCGCGGGATCCCTACGAGCAGTACTTC. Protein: CASSPYPRDPYEQYF.

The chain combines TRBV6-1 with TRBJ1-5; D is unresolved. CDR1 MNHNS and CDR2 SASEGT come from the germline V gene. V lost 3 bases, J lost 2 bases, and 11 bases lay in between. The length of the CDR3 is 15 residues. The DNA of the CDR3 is TGTGCCAGCAGTGAGGAGGGAAGAGGCAATCAGCCCCAGCATTTT. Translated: CASSEEGRGNQPQHF.

The chain's CDR3 is CASAGTGVSTFYNEQFF. CDR3 DNA: TGTGCCAGCGCGGGGACAGGTGTCAGCACTTTCTACAATGAGCAGTTCTTC. V gene TRBV7-9 combines with J gene TRBJ2-1; 8 nucleotides line up with TRBD1. The CDR3 loop spans 17 amino acids. V dropped 8 bases and J dropped 3; count of bases not matched to a gene: 15. The germline V gene has CDR1 SEHNR and CDR2 FQNEAQ (reference sequence).

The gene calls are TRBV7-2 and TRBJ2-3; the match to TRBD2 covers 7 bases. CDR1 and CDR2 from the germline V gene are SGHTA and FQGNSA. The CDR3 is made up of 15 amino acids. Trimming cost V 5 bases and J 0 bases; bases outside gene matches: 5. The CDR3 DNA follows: TGTGCCAGCAGCGTAGACGGGGGGAGCACAGATACGCAGTATTTT. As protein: CASSVDGGSTDTQYF.